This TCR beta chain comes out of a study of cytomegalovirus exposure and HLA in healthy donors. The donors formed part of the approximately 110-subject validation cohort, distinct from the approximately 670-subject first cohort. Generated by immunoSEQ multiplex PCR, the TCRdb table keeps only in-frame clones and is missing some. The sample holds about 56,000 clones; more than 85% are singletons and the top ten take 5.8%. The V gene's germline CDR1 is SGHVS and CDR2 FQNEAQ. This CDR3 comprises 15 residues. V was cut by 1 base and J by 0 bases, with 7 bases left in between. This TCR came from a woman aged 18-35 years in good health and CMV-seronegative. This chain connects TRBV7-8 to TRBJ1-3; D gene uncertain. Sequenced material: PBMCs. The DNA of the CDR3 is TGTGCCAGCAGCTTAGTGGCGGGCTCTGGAAACACCATATATTTT. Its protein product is CASSLVAGSGNTIYF.